This T cell receptor (beta chain) was recorded in a study of T-cell memory formation after mild COVID-19. The wider study: TCR clusters largely stayed donor specific.

Study findings and constraints: CD4+ contracting clones lay mainly in CM and EM, CD8+ ones in EMRA. Researchers found some responding clones in pre-infection memory, a sign that cross-reactive memory joined.

Trimming removed 3 bases from V and 5 bases from J, with 14 bases in between. CDR3 length: 15 amino acids. The V gene's germline CDR1 is KGHDR and CDR2 SFDVKD. MiXCR, applied by TCRdb to the 5' RACE reads, yields one record per CDR3 protein. The sample contains roughly 70,000 distinct CDR3 sequences, 15% to 20% of which appear only once. A note on this clonotype: Antigen specificity is unknown.

This TCR was sampled from an adult woman who had mild COVID-19 (a few samples of this study predate the infection). Cell type and time point are not known. Material: PBMCs or a T cell subset sorted from them (not recorded which). V usage is TRBV24-1 and J usage is TRBJ2-3; no clear D gene. CDR3 residues: CATSDNVPFLDTQYF. For the CDR3, the DNA is TGTGCCACCAGTGATAACGTCCCATTCTTAGATACGCAGTATTTT.